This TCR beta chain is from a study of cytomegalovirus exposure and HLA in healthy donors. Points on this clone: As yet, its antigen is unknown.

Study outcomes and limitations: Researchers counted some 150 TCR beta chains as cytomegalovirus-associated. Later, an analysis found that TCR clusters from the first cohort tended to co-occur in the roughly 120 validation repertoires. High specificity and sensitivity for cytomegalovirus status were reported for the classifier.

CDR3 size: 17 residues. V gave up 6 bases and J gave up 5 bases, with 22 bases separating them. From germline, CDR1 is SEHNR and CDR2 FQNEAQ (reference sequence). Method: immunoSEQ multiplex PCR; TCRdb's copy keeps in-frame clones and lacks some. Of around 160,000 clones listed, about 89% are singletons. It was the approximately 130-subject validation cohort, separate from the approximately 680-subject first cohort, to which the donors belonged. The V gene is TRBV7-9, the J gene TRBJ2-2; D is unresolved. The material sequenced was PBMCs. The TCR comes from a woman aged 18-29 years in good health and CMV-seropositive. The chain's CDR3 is CASSPRFESRKTGELFF. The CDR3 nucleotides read TGTGCCAGCAGTCCTCGATTTGAGTCTAGGAAAACCGGGGAGCTGTTTTTT.